The present TCR beta chain was sequenced within a study of siplizumab effects on memory and regulatory T cells. Study-wide findings and caveats: Few alloreactive clones mapped to unstimulated subsets. Suppressive function of proliferating Tregs from siplizumab cultures was not confirmed. Major contributors to the alloresponse seemed to be naive T cells, which also appeared more diverse than memory cells. Reactions containing siplizumab showed mappable alloreactive CD4+ clones averaging approximately 73% Treg-derived, versus about 27% in controls.

Repertoires were generated with immunoSEQ multiplex PCR, while TCRdb's copy carries only in-frame clones and drops some. The table shows some 100,000 clones, with 90% to 95% occurring only once. Notes on this clone: Its target is unknown. At one of its ends the junction is not consistent with the germline gene, which may arise from a read error.

Germline CDR1 ENHRY, CDR2 SYGVKD. The CDR3 totals 12 residues. The rearrangement joins TRBV10-3 to TRBJ2-1; 7 bases map to TRBD1. Sequenced sample: Tregs sorted from blood. The receptor comes from a human donor in good health. In nucleotides, the CDR3 is TGTGCCATCAGTGAGACAGGGGATGAACAGTTCTTC. Residues: CAISETGDEQFF.